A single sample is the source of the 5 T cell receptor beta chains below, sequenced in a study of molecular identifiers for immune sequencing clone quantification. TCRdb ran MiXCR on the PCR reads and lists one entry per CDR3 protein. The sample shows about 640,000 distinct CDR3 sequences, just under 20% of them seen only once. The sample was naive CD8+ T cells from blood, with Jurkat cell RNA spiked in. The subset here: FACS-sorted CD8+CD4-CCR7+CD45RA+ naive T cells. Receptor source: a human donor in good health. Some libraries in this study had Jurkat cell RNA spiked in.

The chain's CDR3 is CSARDLAGGPGAWDTQYF. The CDR3 coding sequence is TGCAGTGCTAGAGATCTAGCGGGAGGGCCCGGGGCCTGGGATACGCAGTATTTT. The chain links TRBV20-1 to TRBJ2-3, with 12 bases that match TRBD2. The CDR3 length is 18 residues. V trimming: 0 bases; J trimming: 6 bases; junction bases outside the gene matches: 13. Looked up from germline, CDR1 is DFQATT and CDR2 is SNEGSKA (reference sequence).

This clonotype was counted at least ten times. The CDR3 DNA is TGTGCCACCAGTGATTCTGGACTAGCGGAAAACACCGGGGAGCTGTTTTTT. Translating it yields CATSDSGLAENTGELFF. The chain is built from TRBV24-1 and TRBJ2-2; 10 nucleotides match TRBD2. Trimming at V came to 2 bases and at J to 2 bases, leaving 4 bases not matched to a gene. The germline V gene encodes CDR1 KGHDR and CDR2 SFDVKD. The CDR3 spans 17 residues.

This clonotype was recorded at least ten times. Here the CDR3 DNA reads TGTGCCAGCCGGGGCAGGCAAGAGACCCAGTACTTC. Translating it yields CASRGRQETQYF. The chain combines TRBV12-3 or TRBV12-4 with TRBJ2-5; D possibly matches TRBD1 or TRBD2 (5 bases each). Trimming took off 8 bases at V and 2 bases at J, with 9 bases between the two ends. The CDR3 is made up of 12 amino acids.

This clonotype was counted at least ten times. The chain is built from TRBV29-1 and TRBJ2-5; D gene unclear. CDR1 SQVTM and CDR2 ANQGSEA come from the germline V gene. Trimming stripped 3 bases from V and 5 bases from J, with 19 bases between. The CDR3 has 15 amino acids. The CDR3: CSVDGITGDGETQYF. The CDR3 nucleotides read TGCAGCGTTGATGGGATCACCGGAGACGGCGAGACCCAGTACTTC.

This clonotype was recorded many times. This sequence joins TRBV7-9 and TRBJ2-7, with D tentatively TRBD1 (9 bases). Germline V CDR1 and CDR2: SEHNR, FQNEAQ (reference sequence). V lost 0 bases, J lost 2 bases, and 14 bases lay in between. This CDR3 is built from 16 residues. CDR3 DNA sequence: TGTGCCAGCAGCTTAGCGCGGGGGGACAGGGCCTACGAGCAGTACTTC. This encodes CASSLARGDRAYEQYF.